This T cell receptor (beta chain) was captured in a study of T cell responses to AZD1222 COVID-19 vaccine. Details on this clone: Its target is unknown.

Sequencing was performed with immunoSEQ multiplex PCR; in TCRdb, only in-frame clones are kept and a portion is missing. This sample has tens of thousands of clones; 90% occur once, and the top ten carry less than 3.5%. Overall study results and limits: The CD4 TCRs associated with vaccination extended across spike and predominated at 160-218 and 743-854. In a largely white British group with more females than males, clonal diversity was possibly underestimated.

Germline-derived CDR1 and CDR2 are SGHTS and YDEGEE. The germline V and J ends were trimmed by 4 bases and 2 bases, with 13 bases remaining between them. CDR3 length: 15 residues. The sample was peripheral blood, taken on day 0 of AZD1222 vaccination. This sequence joins TRBV5-8 and TRBJ2-1; perhaps TRBD1 as D (5 bases). The receptor was derived from an adult in good health. DNA of the CDR3: TGTGCCAGCAGCGCCAGGGTGTCCGCCTACAATGAGCAGTTCTTC. Translated: CASSARVSAYNEQFF.